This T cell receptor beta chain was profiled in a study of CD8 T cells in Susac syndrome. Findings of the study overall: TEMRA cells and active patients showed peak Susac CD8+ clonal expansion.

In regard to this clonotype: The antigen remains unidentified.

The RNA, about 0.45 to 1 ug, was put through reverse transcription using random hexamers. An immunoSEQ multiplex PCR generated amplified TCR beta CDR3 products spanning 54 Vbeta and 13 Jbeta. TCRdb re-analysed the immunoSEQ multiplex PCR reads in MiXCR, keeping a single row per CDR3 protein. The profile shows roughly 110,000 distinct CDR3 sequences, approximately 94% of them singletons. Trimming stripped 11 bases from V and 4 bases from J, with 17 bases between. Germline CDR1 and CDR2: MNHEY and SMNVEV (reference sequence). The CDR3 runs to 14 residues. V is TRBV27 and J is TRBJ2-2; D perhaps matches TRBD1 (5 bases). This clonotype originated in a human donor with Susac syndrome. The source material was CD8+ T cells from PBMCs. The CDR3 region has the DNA TGTGCCGTCAGGGCAGGGTTTGGCACCGGGGAGCTGTTTTTT. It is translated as CAVRAGFGTGELFF.